One sample yielded the 17 T cell receptor beta chains listed below, sequenced in a study of control samples from healthy donors and cancer patients. The assay was immunoSEQ multiplex PCR, and TCRdb's table has in-frame clones only and misses some. The sample lists about 140,000 clones, roughly 89% occurring once. Material: blood. The receptors were sampled from a man younger than 35 in good health.

This clone was observed a handful of times. This chain uses TRBV6-2 or TRBV6-3 with TRBJ1-5, with TRBD1 matching 9 bases. V gave up 0 bases and J gave up 5 bases; unmatched junction bases: 2. In germline, CDR1 is MNHEY, CDR2 SVGEGT. CDR3 length: 15 amino acids. The CDR3 DNA is TGTGCCAGCAGTTACTCCGGGACAGGGTATCAGCCCCAGCATTTT. This translates into CASSYSGTGYQPQHF.

The chain uses TRBV11-1 and TRBJ2-5, with a tentative D call TRBD1 (6 bases). Trimming cost V 5 bases and J 0 bases, with 13 bases left between them. The CDR3 is made up of 15 amino acids. Germline assignment: CDR1 SGHAT and CDR2 FQDESV (reference sequence). The chain's CDR3 is CASSAGTPYQETQYF. In DNA form, the CDR3 reads TGTGCCAGCAGCGCCGGGACACCGTACCAAGAGACCCAGTACTTC.

V and J are TRBV24-1 and TRBJ2-1; D is ambiguous. CDR1 is KGHDR and CDR2 is SFDVKD in the germline V gene. CDR3 length: 12 residues. V gave up 3 bases and J gave up 6 bases, with 5 bases separating them. This CDR3 is CATSDVLNEQFF. Here the CDR3 DNA reads TGTGCCACCAGTGATGTCCTCAATGAGCAGTTCTTC.

The chain couples TRBV7-7 to TRBJ2-7; D gene uncertain. This CDR3 has 13 amino acids. In germline, CDR1 is SSHAT, CDR2 FNYEAQ (reference sequence). Between the trimmed V and J ends, which lost 5 bases and 6 bases, there was a span of 14 bases. The CDR3 spells CASSRVVGREQYF. As DNA, the CDR3 is TGTGCCAGCAGCCGAGTCGTCGGGCGCGAGCAGTACTTC.

The chain recombines TRBV9 with TRBJ1-2; 8 nucleotides line up with TRBD1. The V and J ends lost 4 bases and 5 bases, in that order; junction bases with no gene match: 10. CDR1 and CDR2 (germline): SGDLS, YYNGEE. The CDR3 consists of 15 residues. The CDR3 DNA follows: TGTGCCAGCAGCTTCAGCTACAGGGGGGAGTATGGCTACACCTTC. The encoded protein is CASSFSYRGEYGYTF.

In this sample, this clone turned up once. The V and J genes are TRBV9 and TRBJ2-2, with D possibly being TRBD1 (6 bases). The CDR3 is 14 amino acids. CDR1 SGDLS and CDR2 YYNGEE come from the germline V gene. Trimming cost V 4 bases and J 9 bases, with 16 bases left between them. The CDR3 reads CASSLGHAQRELFF. The DNA for the CDR3 is TGTGCCAGCAGCTTGGGACATGCCCAGCGGGAGCTGTTTTTT.

The rearrangement uses TRBV7-9 and TRBJ2-7; the D gene is possibly TRBD1 (5 bases). Trimming stripped 3 bases from V and 2 bases from J, with 14 bases between. Looked up from germline, CDR1 is SEHNR and CDR2 is FQNEAQ (reference sequence). The CDR3 is 15 residues long. The CDR3: CASSFAGRPPYEQYF. CDR3 DNA: TGTGCCAGCAGCTTTGCAGGGCGCCCCCCCTACGAGCAGTACTTC.

V gene TRBV6-6 combines with J gene TRBJ1-1; TRBD1 might be the D (5 bases). Deletions cut 2 bases from V and 1 base from J, with 5 bases between. The CDR3 runs 13 residues. The germline V gene encodes CDR1 MNHNY and CDR2 SVGAGI (reference sequence). CDR3 sequence reads: CASSYDRNTEAFF. As DNA, the CDR3 is TGTGCCAGCAGTTACGACAGGAACACTGAAGCTTTCTTT.

The gene calls are TRBV5-1 and TRBJ2-7; no clear D. The CDR3 runs 14 residues. Trimming cost V 0 bases and J 3 bases, with 10 bases left between them. Germline V gene lookup returns CDR1 SGHRS and CDR2 YFSETQ. Here the CDR3 DNA reads TGCGCCAGCAGCTTGGCGCAACAAATCTACGAGCAGTACTTC. Translation: CASSLAQQIYEQYF.

The table lists this clone with a count of one. It is likely a read error, because the conserved phenylalanine at the end of the CDR3 is missing. J is TRBJ2-7 and V is TRBV11-2; TRBD1 agrees at 7 bases. V shed 3 bases, J shed 7 bases, and the junction held 6 bases outside the gene matches. Looked up from germline, CDR1 is SGHAT and CDR2 is FQNNGV. The CDR3 has 13 amino acids. CDR3 in amino acids: CASSFTGVEEQYL. CDR3 nucleotide sequence: TGTGCCAGCAGCTTCACAGGGGTTGAGGAGCAGTACCTC.

The sample holds one count of this clone. V and J are TRBV7-2 and TRBJ1-1; D is undetermined. Germline V lookup: CDR1 SGHTA, CDR2 FQGNSA. V was pared by 3 bases and J by 0 bases, with 8 bases between. CDR3 size: 14 residues. The CDR3 region has the DNA TGTGCCAGCAGCTTCGGTGGGATGAACACTGAAGCTTTCTTT. Protein: CASSFGGMNTEAFF.

This sequence joins TRBV4-3 and TRBJ2-3; D is uncertain. The ends were cut back, 0 bases at V and 3 bases at J, with 4 bases in the middle. The germline gives CDR1 LGHNA, CDR2 YSLEER. CDR3 length: 13 residues. CDR3 bases: TGCGCCAGCAGCCAAGATCTTACAGATACGCAGTATTTT. Its protein product is CASSQDLTDTQYF.

Here the CDR3 reads CAWSVSLQGTDTQYF. The DNA for the CDR3 is TGTGCCTGGAGTGTATCCCTCCAGGGCACAGATACGCAGTATTTT. The gene calls are TRBV30 and TRBJ2-3; D not certain. The CDR3 loop spans 15 amino acids. Trimming took off 0 bases at V and 1 base at J, with 11 bases between the two ends. CDR1 GTSNPN and CDR2 SVGIG come from the germline V gene (reference sequence).

This chain uses TRBV19 with TRBJ1-2; TRBD1 matches 7 bases. The germline CDR1 and CDR2 sequences are LNHDA and SQIVND (reference sequence). Germline trimming cut 5 bases from V and 4 bases from J; bases unmatched to any gene: 4. The CDR3 consists of 13 residues. The DNA for the CDR3 is TGTGCCAGTAGTGCTCAGGGGGGCTATGGCTACACCTTC. Protein product: CASSAQGGYGYTF.

The table lists this clone with a few counts. The rearrangement uses TRBV7-9 and TRBJ1-3; D gene ambiguous. Germline CDR1 reads SEHNR; CDR2 reads FQNEAQ (reference sequence). This CDR3 has 16 residues. The V end lost 2 bases, the J end lost 0 bases, and 11 bases lay between the germline ends. As DNA, the CDR3 is TGTGCCAGCAGCTTATGGGGTTTGGCCTCTGGAAACACCATATATTTT. This encodes CASSLWGLASGNTIYF.

This chain joins TRBV28 and TRBJ1-2; no clear D. This CDR3 has 11 residues. Trimming removed 5 bases from V and 7 bases from J, with 8 bases in between. Germline lookup yields CDR1 MDHEN and CDR2 SYDVKM. This chain's CDR3 is CASSVGPGYTF. The CDR3 DNA reads as TGTGCCAGCAGTGTTGGCCCTGGCTACACCTTC.

This rearrangement joins TRBV2 to TRBJ2-5, with D possibly being TRBD2 (5 bases). The CDR3 consists of 14 residues. The V gene lost 7 bases and the J gene lost 4 bases, with 16 bases spanning the gap. Germline assignment: CDR1 SNHLY and CDR2 FYNNEI. The CDR3 is CASTMTGVGETQYF. The CDR3 DNA reads as TGTGCCAGCACGATGACCGGGGTAGGAGAGACCCAGTACTTC.